What follows are 31 T cell receptor beta chains derived from one specimen sequenced in a study of neoadjuvant anti-PD-1 for oral cavity cancer. Here immunoSEQ multiplex PCR was the method, and the copy in TCRdb shows in-frame clones only, minus some. The profile covers about 14,000 clones, with roughly two thirds appearing a single time and roughly 2.2% taken by the ten largest. Sequences were derived from PBMCs, sampled before nivolumab (anti-PD-1) treatment. The receptor source for this set is a person aged 35-79 years with oral cavity squamous cell carcinoma.

The genes are TRBV9 and TRBJ1-2; 7 bases fit TRBD1. Germline V lookup: CDR1 SGDLS, CDR2 YYNGEE. The CDR3 is 16 residues long. The trim removed 1 base at V and 4 bases at J, leaving 10 bases unmatched. The CDR3 nucleotides are TGTGCCAGCAGCGTACTACAGGGGCCCGGTGGCTATGGCTACACCTTC. It encodes CASSVLQGPGGYGYTF.

There are a few counts of this clone. The genes are TRBV27 and TRBJ1-4, with TRBD1 matching over 7 bases. Unmatched junction bases numbered 9, after V lost 6 bases and J lost 8 bases. Germline V gene sequence: CDR1 MNHEY, CDR2 SMNVEV (reference sequence). This CDR3 contains 14 residues. CDR3: CASRSTGLGEKLFF. CDR3 DNA sequence: TGTGCCAGCAGGTCGACAGGGTTGGGCGAAAAACTGTTTTTT.

Comments on this clone: Other nucleotide sequences from this sample produce the same CDR3. This chain uses TRBV6-1 with TRBJ1-1; TRBD1 matches 7 bases. The CDR3 covers 15 residues. Germline CDR1 MNHNS, CDR2 SASEGT. V was clipped by 6 bases and J by 6 bases; unmatched bases: 13. The CDR3 is CASSLGGRGGAEAFF. The CDR3 DNA is TGTGCCAGCAGCCTAGGAGGCAGGGGGGGTGCTGAAGCTTTCTTT.

The chain recombines TRBV7-9 with TRBJ2-7, with D perhaps matching TRBD1 or TRBD2 (6 bases each). The V gene lost 2 bases and the J gene lost 2 bases, with 13 bases spanning the gap. CDR3 length equals 15 residues. Per the germline V gene, CDR1 is SEHNR and CDR2 is FQNEAQ (reference sequence). Here the CDR3 DNA reads TGTGCCAGCAGCTTAATAATGGGGGGCGCCTACGAGCAGTACTTC. This translates into CASSLIMGGAYEQYF.

The chain is built from TRBV5-1 and TRBJ2-6; D is undetermined. The germline V gene has CDR1 SGHRS and CDR2 YFSETQ. V gave up 6 bases and J gave up 0 bases, with 10 bases separating them. The CDR3 totals 15 residues. CDR3 DNA sequence: TGCGCCAGCACTCCCGACCTCTCTGGGGCCAACGTCCTGACTTTC. Protein product: CASTPDLSGANVLTF.

This chain joins TRBV5-6 and TRBJ1-6; 7 bases agree with TRBD1. The CDR3 contains 16 residues. Germline V lookup: CDR1 SGHDT, CDR2 YYEEEE. The V gene end was trimmed by 2 bases and the J gene end by 7 bases; junction bases not matched to a gene: 9. This chain's CDR3 is CASSLKTGTANSPLHF. DNA of the CDR3: TGTGCCAGCAGCTTAAAAACCGGGACAGCCAATTCACCCCTCCACTTT.

The gene calls are TRBV6-5 and TRBJ2-1; possibly TRBD2 for D (5 bases). Germline V lookup: CDR1 MNHEY, CDR2 SVGAGI. The germline V and J ends were trimmed by 4 bases and 7 bases, with 17 bases remaining between them. CDR3 length equals 15 residues. The DNA for the CDR3 is TGTGCCAGCAGTTCTGAGGGAGCTCTGGGGAATGAGCAGTTCTTC. Residues: CASSSEGALGNEQFF.

The chain joins TRBV27 to TRBJ2-7; 8 nucleotides line up with TRBD1. This CDR3 region has 17 residues. Germline CDR1 MNHEY, CDR2 SMNVEV (reference sequence). Losses at the gene ends were 6 bases for V and 2 bases for J; bases not matched to a gene: 15. Here the CDR3 reads CASSFTVPGQVAYEQYF. The CDR3 nucleotides are TGTGCCAGCAGCTTTACCGTTCCGGGACAGGTTGCCTACGAGCAGTACTTC.

The genes are TRBV6-1 and TRBJ1-1, with D maybe TRBD1 (5 bases). With 3 bases removed from V and 4 bases from J, the gap between germline ends came to 15 bases. Germline V gene sequence: CDR1 MNHNS, CDR2 SASEGT. This CDR3 spans 15 amino acids. The CDR3 sequence: CASSERQPLGTEAFF. CDR3 DNA: TGTGCCAGCAGTGAGCGACAGCCCTTGGGCACTGAAGCTTTCTTT.

This clone came up a few times. The V and J genes are TRBV13 and TRBJ2-1; 10 nucleotides match TRBD1. CDR1 and CDR2 from the germline V gene are PRHDT and FYEKMQ (reference sequence). This CDR3 spans 16 amino acids. The trim removed 5 bases at V and 7 bases at J, leaving 11 bases unmatched. Here the CDR3 reads CASSPPTGGAGNEQFF. In nucleotides, the CDR3 is TGTGCCAGCAGCCCCCCGACAGGGGGCGCGGGGAATGAGCAGTTCTTC.

The chain combines TRBV11-2 with TRBJ2-1; D remains ambiguous. Trimming took 2 bases from V and 6 from J, leaving 5 bases between them. The CDR3 spans 12 residues. Germline V lookup: CDR1 SGHAT, CDR2 FQNNGV. In DNA form, the CDR3 reads TGTGCCAGCAGCTTAATCTCCAATGAGCAGTTCTTC. Encoded protein: CASSLISNEQFF.

This chain uses TRBV6-6 with TRBJ2-7; 9 bases agree with TRBD2. The length of the CDR3 is 14 residues. Trimming cost V 4 bases and J 3 bases; bases outside gene matches: 4. Germline V gene sequence: CDR1 MNHNY, CDR2 SVGAGI (reference sequence). CDR3 nucleotide sequence: TGTGCCAGCAGTTTAAGCGGGGGGATCTACGAGCAGTACTTC. Translation gives CASSLSGGIYEQYF.

This clone was detected only a few times. The V gene is TRBV6-1, the J gene TRBJ1-6; D unresolved. Trimming removed 5 bases at V and 8 bases at J, with 13 bases between. The germline V gene has CDR1 MNHNS and CDR2 SASEGT. The CDR3 loop spans 14 amino acids. The CDR3 bases are TGTGCCAGCAGTCTCAACCCGGGCGATTCACCCCTCCACTTT. Protein sequence: CASSLNPGDSPLHF.

CDR3: CASSLGSVNTEAFF. Written as DNA, the CDR3 is TGTGCCAGCAGTTTAGGGTCCGTGAACACTGAAGCTTTCTTT. The chain uses TRBV27 and TRBJ1-1; D unresolved. The germline V gene encodes CDR1 MNHEY and CDR2 SMNVEV (reference sequence). V gave up 2 bases and J gave up 0 bases, with 7 bases separating them. The CDR3 totals 14 residues.

V gene TRBV30 combines with J gene TRBJ1-1; 9 bases are a match to TRBD1. The CDR3 sequence is 15 residues long. CDR1 and CDR2 (germline): GTSNPN, SVGIG (reference sequence). V shed 5 bases and J 6 bases; nucleotides not matched to a gene: 13. CDR3: CAWGRQGVLKSEAFF. The CDR3 nucleotides are TGTGCCTGGGGTAGACAGGGGGTATTAAAGTCTGAAGCTTTCTTT.

This chain uses TRBV19 with TRBJ2-5; possible D gene TRBD2, 5 bases. Trimming pared 5 bases from V and 5 bases from J, leaving 21 bases between. CDR1 is LNHDA and CDR2 is SQIVND in the germline V gene (reference sequence). The CDR3 has 16 amino acids. The CDR3 DNA is TGTGCCAGTAGTCCTGAGGGTCAGGCCGGGGAGGAGACCCAGTACTTC. Protein: CASSPEGQAGEETQYF.

This chain joins TRBV27 and TRBJ1-2; D ambiguous. This CDR3 is built from 16 residues. The V end was cut by 3 bases, the J end by 5 bases, with 19 bases between. Germline V gives CDR1 MNHEY, CDR2 SMNVEV (reference sequence). The CDR3 coding sequence is TGTGCCAGCAGTTTTGAGCGTCAGACCTTTACTTATGGCTACACCTTC. Its protein is CASSFERQTFTYGYTF.

The chain employs TRBV6-5 and TRBJ2-4; D is undetermined. Germline V gives CDR1 MNHEY, CDR2 SVGAGI. V lost 7 bases and J lost 3, with 13 bases in between. This CDR3 is 14 amino acids long. The CDR3, as DNA: TGTGCCAGCACCTCCACCACAGACAAAAACATTCAGTACTTC. Encoded protein: CASTSTTDKNIQYF.

The rearrangement links TRBV6-6 to TRBJ1-3; TRBD1 might be the D (5 bases). This CDR3 spans 16 amino acids. The ends were cut back, 2 bases at V and 0 bases at J, with 11 bases in the middle. CDR1 is MNHNY, CDR2 SVGAGI, per germline (reference sequence). CDR3 DNA sequence: TGTGCCAGCAGTTACGCACAAGGGGCCTCTGGAAACACCATATATTTT. Protein sequence: CASSYAQGASGNTIYF.

The chain couples TRBV7-9 to TRBJ2-1, with 8 bases matching TRBD2. The V gene's germline CDR1 is SEHNR and CDR2 FQNEAQ (reference sequence). Trimming removed 5 bases from V and 9 bases from J; junction bases left unmatched: 9. The length of the CDR3 is 14 residues. The CDR3 DNA sequence: TGTGCCAGCAGCGGGGGACTAGGGCTGGGTGAGCAGTTCTTC. Translation gives CASSGGLGLGEQFF.

The gene calls are TRBV6-1 and TRBJ1-4; the D is unclear. The CDR3 is 14 residues long. CDR1 is MNHNS, CDR2 SASEGT, per germline. V was trimmed by 5 bases and J by 0 bases, leaving 7 bases between them. The CDR3 loop is CASSKGATNEKLFF. In DNA, the CDR3 is TGTGCCAGCAGTAAGGGTGCAACTAATGAAAAACTGTTTTTT.

The rearrangement links TRBV5-6 to TRBJ1-5, with D unclear. There are 14 residues in the CDR3. CDR1 SGHDT and CDR2 YYEEEE come from the germline V gene. V was clipped by 2 bases and J by 5 bases, with 11 bases between them. The CDR3 region is CASSLRPGYQPQHF. CDR3 sequence (DNA): TGTGCCAGCAGCTTACGCCCGGGATATCAGCCCCAGCATTTT.

The chain joins TRBV7-9 to TRBJ2-3; D perhaps matches TRBD2 (6 bases). The V end was cut by 5 bases, the J end by 4 bases, with 13 bases between. The CDR3 runs 14 residues. Germline CDR1 is SEHNR and CDR2 is FQNEAQ (reference sequence). This CDR3 is CASSPWRDPDTQYF. CDR3 DNA: TGTGCCAGCAGCCCATGGCGGGACCCAGATACGCAGTATTTT.

The rearrangement uses TRBV7-2 and TRBJ1-2; unclear D gene. The V and J ends lost 3 bases and 1 base respectively, with 6 bases between them. The CDR3 has 13 residues. Germline V gives CDR1 SGHTA, CDR2 FQGNSA. The CDR3, as DNA: TGTGCCAGCAGCTTCCCGGGTAACTATGGCTACACCTTC. Translated: CASSFPGNYGYTF. Complete variable domain (other parts from reference TRBV7-2 and TRBJ1-2): GAGVSQSPSNKVTEKGKDVELRCDPISGHTALYWYRQSLGQGLEFLIYFQGNSAPDKSGLPSDRFSAERTGGSVSTLTIQRTQQEDSAVYLCASSFPGNYGYTFGSGTRLTVV.

The chain has TRBV19 and TRBJ1-6, with a weak D call TRBD1 (5 bases). The CDR3 covers 13 residues. Trimming stripped 8 bases from V and 8 bases from J, with 13 bases between. CDR1 is LNHDA and CDR2 is SQIVND in the germline V gene (reference sequence). The CDR3 coding sequence is TGTGCCAGTGGGGACTCGGGTTATTCACCCCTCCACTTT. This encodes CASGDSGYSPLHF.

This clone was detected a few times. V and J are TRBV7-2 and TRBJ2-5; D may be TRBD1 or TRBD2 (6 bases each). V shed 8 bases and J shed 8 bases, with 18 bases lying between them. The CDR3 is made up of 13 amino acids. The V gene's germline CDR1 is SGHTA and CDR2 FQGNSA. The CDR3 DNA follows: TGTGCCAGCTCGTCGGCGGGACAAACCACCCAGTACTTC. Its translation: CASSSAGQTTQYF.

This rearrangement joins TRBV10-2 to TRBJ1-2; perhaps TRBD1 as D (5 bases). There are 11 residues in the CDR3. Trimming removed 3 bases from V and 7 bases from J, with 6 bases in between. Germline CDR1 is WSHSY and CDR2 is SAAADI. The CDR3 bases are TGCGCCAGCAGTGAACAGGCTGGCTACACCTTC. Its translation is CASSEQAGYTF.

The table lists this clone with a few counts. The V and J genes are TRBV27 and TRBJ1-2; possible D gene TRBD1, 5 bases. From germline, CDR1 is MNHEY and CDR2 SMNVEV (reference sequence). This CDR3 spans 14 amino acids. The V end lost 5 bases, the J end lost 4 bases, and 14 bases lay between the germline ends. Written as DNA, the CDR3 is TGTGCCAGCAGTCCTCCTCGGGGCACCTATGGCTACACCTTC. Translating gives CASSPPRGTYGYTF.

CDR3 sequence: CASSLPRGSNTEAFF. In DNA form, the CDR3 reads TGTGCCAGCAGTCTCCCCCGCGGTTCGAACACTGAAGCTTTCTTT. The chain is built from TRBV6-1 and TRBJ1-1; unclear D gene. V gave up 5 bases and J gave up 1 base, with 14 bases separating them. The CDR3 is made up of 15 amino acids. Germline CDR1 and CDR2: MNHNS and SASEGT.

The chain has TRBV10-1 and TRBJ2-3; D is unclear. Looked up from germline, CDR1 is WNHNN and CDR2 is SYGVQD (reference sequence). The V and J ends lost 4 bases and 5 bases respectively, with 19 bases between them. The CDR3 totals 16 residues. In nucleotides, the CDR3 is TGCGCCAGCAGTGTCGCGAGCACAACAAGGAAAGATACGCAGTATTTT. It yields the protein CASSVASTTRKDTQYF.

This clone was detected only a few times. The chain uses TRBV9 and TRBJ1-2; D gene uncertain. CDR1 SGDLS and CDR2 YYNGEE come from the germline V gene. Trimming shortened V by 0 bases and J by 0 bases, and 6 bases separated the two germline ends. The CDR3 is 14 residues long. The CDR3 is CASSVGPANYGYTF. The CDR3 DNA reads TGTGCCAGCAGCGTAGGGCCAGCTAACTATGGCTACACCTTC.